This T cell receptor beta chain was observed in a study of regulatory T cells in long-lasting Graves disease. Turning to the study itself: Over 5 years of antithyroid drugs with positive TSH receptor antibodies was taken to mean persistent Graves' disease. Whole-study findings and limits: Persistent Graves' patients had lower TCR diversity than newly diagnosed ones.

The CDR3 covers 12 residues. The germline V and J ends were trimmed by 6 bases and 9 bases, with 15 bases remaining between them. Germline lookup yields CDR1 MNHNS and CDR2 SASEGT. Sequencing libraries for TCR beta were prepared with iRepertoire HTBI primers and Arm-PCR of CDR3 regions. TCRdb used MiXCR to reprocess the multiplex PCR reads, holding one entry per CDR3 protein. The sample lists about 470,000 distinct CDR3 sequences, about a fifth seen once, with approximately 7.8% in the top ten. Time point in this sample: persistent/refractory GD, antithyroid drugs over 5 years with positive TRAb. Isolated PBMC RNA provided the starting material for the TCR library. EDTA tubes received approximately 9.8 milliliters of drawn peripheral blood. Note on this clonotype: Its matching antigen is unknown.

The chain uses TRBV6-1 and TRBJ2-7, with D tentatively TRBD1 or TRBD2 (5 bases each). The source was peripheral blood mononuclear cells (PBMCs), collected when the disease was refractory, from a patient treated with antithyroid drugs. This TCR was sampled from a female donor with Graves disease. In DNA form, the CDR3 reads TGTGCCAGCAGCCCCTCGAGGGGCGGGCAGTACTTC. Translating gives CASSPSRGGQYF.